There are a few counts of the clone carrying this TCR beta chain. V dropped 5 bases and J dropped 10; count of bases not matched to a gene: 12. The length of the CDR3 is 14 residues. From germline, CDR1 is MNHEY and CDR2 SMNVEV (reference sequence). These data come from a study of identical twins. TCRdb reprocessed the 5' RACE reads via MiXCR and lists one record per CDR3 protein. In the table there are some 100,000 distinct CDR3 sequences, 5.9% of which are singletons. The origin of this receptor is a woman aged 50 to 60 in good health. The sequenced sample was memory T cells sorted from blood. The chain employs TRBV27 and TRBJ2-3, with 7 bases fitting TRBD2. CDR3 sequence: CASSPQFGGGAQYF. For the CDR3, the DNA is TGTGCCAGCAGTCCCCAATTCGGGGGAGGGGCGCAGTATTTT.